This is a list of T cell receptor beta chains from one sample in a study of blood T cell repertoires in COVID-19. Profiling relied on immunoSEQ multiplex PCR, and the TCRdb table lists in-frame clones only, not all of them. This sample has over 100,000 clones, with around 81% found just once. The sequencing input was peripheral blood. These receptors all come from a human donor in a cohort sampled during active COVID-19. Both conserved end residues are part of each CDR3. Fields, in order: D gene, J gene, clone size, V gene, CDR3 protein, CDR3 DNA. A D gene is named only where the DNA matches it firmly. For some rows the clone size is stated as once, few or many, or as a class when expanded; others skip it.

TRBD2	TRBJ2-1	NA	TRBV6-6	CASSRLLTGGQHNEQFF	TGTGCCAGCAGTCGACTTCTGACGGGGGGGCAGCACAATGAGCAGTTCTTC
TRBD1	TRBJ1-5	NA	TRBV4-1	CASSQQGALHGPQHF	TGCGCCAGCAGCCAACAGGGGGCTCTGCATGGGCCCCAGCATTTT
TRBD1	TRBJ2-6	NA	TRBV5-6	CASRSGQLFYSGANVLTF	TGTGCCAGCAGATCGGGACAGTTGTTTTACTCTGGGGCCAACGTCCTGACTTTC
NA	TRBJ1-1	NA	TRBV27	CASRTLRDTEAFF	TGTGCCAGCAGGACACTGAGGGACACTGAAGCTTTCTTT
TRBD2	TRBJ2-6	NA	TRBV3-1/TRBV3-2	CASSPIAGGGGANVLTF	TGTGCCAGCAGCCCAATAGCGGGAGGGGGTGGGGCCAACGTCCTGACTTTC
NA	TRBJ1-2	NA	TRBV30	CAWDKQRTGGYTF	TGTGCCTGGGATAAACAAAGAACGGGTGGCTACACCTTC
NA	TRBJ2-1	NA	TRBV18	CASSPLDNEQFF	TGTGCCAGCTCACCACTCGACAATGAGCAGTTCTTC
NA	TRBJ1-3	NA	TRBV30	CAFTFSGNTIYF	TGTGCCTTTACATTCTCTGGAAACACCATATATTTT
TRBD1	TRBJ1-5	NA	TRBV18	CASSLRQGFNQPQHF	TGTGCCAGCTCGCTTCGACAGGGTTTCAATCAGCCCCAGCATTTT
NA	TRBJ1-2	NA	TRBV4-3	CASSQEWAGRGGYTF	TGCGCCAGCAGCCAAGAATGGGCGGGGCGAGGGGGCTACACCTTC
TRBD1	TRBJ1-3	NA	TRBV18	CASSPSTGGSGNTIYF	TGTGCCAGCTCACCCTCCACAGGGGGCTCTGGAAACACCATATATTTT
TRBD1	TRBJ1-1	NA	TRBV19	CASSEPGQGINEAFF	TGTGCCAGTAGTGAGCCGGGACAGGGGATTAATGAAGCTTTCTTT
TRBD1	TRBJ1-4	NA	TRBV5-4	CASSLEGTGGEKLFF	TGTGCCAGCAGCTTGGAGGGGACAGGGGGCGAAAAACTGTTTTTT
NA	TRBJ1-2	NA	TRBV19	CASSTRQDYGYTF	TGTGCCAGTAGTACGCGACAGGACTATGGCTACACCTTC
NA	TRBJ2-7	few	TRBV11-3	CASSLAARGRSSYEQYF	TGTGCCAGCAGCTTAGCGGCCAGGGGACGATCGTCCTACGAGCAGTACTTC
NA	TRBJ1-5	NA	TRBV28	CASRPPDGGGRNQPQHF	TGTGCCAGCAGGCCCCCAGATGGGGGGGGGCGGAATCAGCCCCAGCATTTT
TRBD1	TRBJ1-2	NA	TRBV30	CARQGGGTGYTF	TGTGCCAGACAGGGTGGGGGGACCGGCTACACCTTC
NA	TRBJ1-1	few	TRBV5-1	CASSMDTSEAFF	TGCGCCAGCAGCATGGACACCTCTGAAGCTTTCTTT
NA	TRBJ1-5	NA	TRBV28	CASRRDRTLGNQPQHF	TGTGCCAGCAGGCGAGACAGGACCTTGGGCAATCAGCCCCAGCATTTT
NA	TRBJ2-7	NA	TRBV2	CASSEASFGEQYF	TGTGCCAGCAGTGAGGCCTCTTTCGGGGAGCAGTACTTC
TRBD2	TRBJ2-1	NA	TRBV4-1	CASSQTTSEKYNEQFF	TGCGCCAGCAGCCAGACGACTAGCGAGAAATACAATGAGCAGTTCTTC
NA	TRBJ1-2	NA	TRBV6-6	CASRRTGHLRNQDPYGYTF	TGTGCCAGCAGACGAACAGGACATTTAAGAAACCAAGACCCCTATGGCTACACCTTC
TRBD1	TRBJ1-1	NA	TRBV11-3	CASRQGREAFF	TGTGCCAGCAGACAGGGGCGCGAAGCTTTCTTT
NA	TRBJ2-1	NA	TRBV7-2	CASSLSTGINYNEQFF	TGTGCCAGCAGCTTGTCTACAGGGATTAACTACAATGAGCAGTTCTTC
TRBD2	TRBJ2-1	NA	TRBV13	CASSRTSPTVNEQFF	TGTGCCAGCAGCCGGACTAGCCCTACAGTCAATGAGCAGTTCTTC
NA	TRBJ2-2	NA	TRBV28	CASSSGTNTGELFF	TGTGCCAGCAGTTCCGGGACGAACACCGGGGAGCTGTTTTTT
TRBD2	TRBJ2-1	NA	TRBV6-5	CASSLYSGRLNEQFF	TGTGCCAGCAGCCTCTATAGCGGGAGATTGAATGAGCAGTTCTTC
TRBD1	TRBJ1-2	NA	TRBV6-5	CACGQGLGYGYTF	TGTGCCTGCGGACAGGGGTTGGGCTATGGCTACACCTTC
NA	TRBJ2-7	many	TRBV4-1	CASSQVGTGAPEQCF	NA
NA	TRBJ1-4	NA	TRBV6-6	CASSARGWLNEKLFF	TGTGCCAGCAGTGCACGGGGGTGGCTTAATGAAAAACTGTTTTTT
TRBD2	TRBJ2-1	NA	TRBV10-3	CAISPSGRLDNEQFF	TGTGCCATCAGTCCTAGCGGTAGGTTGGACAATGAGCAGTTCTTC
NA	TRBJ2-7	NA	TRBV19	CASKKEGNHEQYF	TGTGCCAGTAAGAAGGAGGGTAACCACGAGCAGTACTTC
TRBD1	TRBJ2-5	NA	TRBV4-2	CASSQDPWGQGVTQYF	TGTGCCAGCAGCCAAGACCCATGGGGGCAGGGGGTGACCCAGTACTTC
NA	TRBJ2-7	NA	TRBV5-6	CASNNPSEQGRSGEQYF	TGTGCCAGCAATAACCCCTCCGAACAGGGTCGGTCGGGCGAGCAGTACTTC
TRBD1	TRBJ2-3	NA	TRBV7-3	CASSLMGQGPQYF	TGTGCCAGCAGCTTAATGGGACAGGGGCCGCAGTATTTT
NA	TRBJ2-3	once	TRBV7-2	CASSYRADTQYF	TGTGCCAGCAGCTACCGGGCAGATACGCAGTATTTT
NA	TRBJ1-1	NA	TRBV28	CASRLPGRGTTEAFF	TGTGCCAGCAGACTACCGGGCAGGGGTACGACTGAAGCTTTCTTT
NA	TRBJ1-2	NA	TRBV27	CASSKNTGLRNGYTF	TGTGCCAGCAGTAAAAATACAGGGTTAAGGAATGGCTACACCTTC
NA	TRBJ1-1	NA	TRBV6-5	CATFEGLNTEAFF	TGTGCCACCTTCGAGGGCCTGAACACTGAAGCTTTCTTT
NA	TRBJ2-7	NA	TRBV6-5	CASSYSMGGLYEQYF	TGTGCCAGCAGTTACTCGATGGGGGGGCTTTACGAGCAGTACTTC
TRBD1	TRBJ2-7	NA	TRBV6-7	CASPPGQGSYEQYF	TGTGCCAGCCCCCCGGGACAGGGATCCTACGAGCAGTACTTC
TRBD1	TRBJ2-5	NA	TRBV15	CATSNPRTGEETQYF	TGTGCCACCAGCAACCCCAGGACAGGGGAAGAGACCCAGTACTTC
TRBD1	TRBJ1-1	NA	TRBV7-2	CASSLQTTQGSEAFF	TGTGCCAGCAGTCTTCAGACAACACAGGGGAGTGAAGCTTTCTTT
NA	TRBJ2-3	NA	TRBV6-2/TRBV6-3	CASSSIRDSSRAQYF	TGTGCCAGCAGTTCCATACGGGACTCGTCCCGGGCGCAGTATTTT
NA	TRBJ1-3	NA	TRBV4-1	CASSYEVKYSGNTIYF	TGCGCCAGCAGCTACGAGGTTAAATACTCTGGAAACACCATATATTTT
NA	TRBJ1-1	once	TRBV13	CASSLQGFYEAFF	TGTGCCAGCAGCTTACAGGGTTTTTATGAAGCTTTCTTT